Listed here are 25 T cell receptor beta chains from one sample, sequenced in a study of cytomegalovirus exposure and HLA in healthy donors (dated by TCRdb to about 2017). The library was made by the immunoSEQ multiplex PCR assay. The multiplex PCR relied on a mix of 60 forward primers for TCR Vbeta segments and 13 reverse primers for TCR Jbeta segments. TCRdb holds this immuneACCESS table with in-frame rearrangements only. Some clones are missing; in checked studies, unresolved V genes explain under half, and the rest has no known cause. This sample holds about 190,000 clones; about nine tenths were observed only once. 1% to 1.5% of the sample is held by the ten biggest clonotypes. Specimen: PBMCs. These receptor sequences come from a man aged 25-45 years in good health and CMV-seronegative.

V and J are TRBV9 and TRBJ1-3; no clear D gene. The V end was cut by 2 bases, the J end by 2 bases, with 11 bases between. The germline V gene has CDR1 SGDLS and CDR2 YYNGEE. This CDR3 region has 15 residues. The CDR3 DNA reads TGTGCCAGCAGCGTGAAGTCAGGCCCTGGAAACACCATATATTTT. This encodes CASSVKSGPGNTIYF.

A single count supports this clone. At one of its ends the junction is not consistent with the germline gene, which may arise from a read error. The chain carries TRBV5-4 and TRBJ2-7; 8 bases align to TRBD1. Germline CDR1 SGHNT, CDR2 YYREEE (reference sequence). This CDR3 comprises 13 residues. This CDR3 reads CASSLGATGDGDF. The CDR3 region has the DNA TGTGCCAGCAGCTTGGGAGCGACAGGGGATGGTGACTTC.

The chain is built from TRBV9 and TRBJ2-5; D is unclear. CDR3 length: 13 amino acids. The V gene lost 1 base and the J gene lost 5 bases, with 9 bases spanning the gap. CDR1 and CDR2 from the germline V gene are SGDLS and YYNGEE. The CDR3 DNA is TGTGCCAGCAGCGTAACCATCGGGGAGACCCAGTACTTC. Translating gives CASSVTIGETQYF.

The chain uses TRBV28 and TRBJ1-6, with 7 bases fitting TRBD1. The junction had 1 base not matched to a gene; V was cut back by 3 bases and J by 5 bases. The length of the CDR3 is 14 residues. Germline CDR1 is MDHEN and CDR2 is SYDVKM. CDR3: CASSFGTDNSPLHF. The CDR3 DNA reads TGTGCCAGCAGTTTTGGGACAGATAATTCACCCCTCCACTTT.

V is TRBV7-6 and J is TRBJ2-7; TRBD1 matches at 9 bases. Per the germline V gene, CDR1 is SGHVS and CDR2 is FNYEAQ. The V and J ends lost 5 bases and 2 bases, in that order; junction bases with no gene match: 4. CDR3 size: 14 residues. As DNA, the CDR3 is TGTGCCAGCAGCCCACGACAGGGGGCCTACGAGCAGTACTTC. Protein: CASSPRQGAYEQYF.

This rearrangement joins TRBV28 to TRBJ1-6, with 7 bases aligning to TRBD1. The CDR3 loop spans 16 amino acids. Germline values: CDR1 MDHEN, CDR2 SYDVKM. J lost 9 bases, V lost 5 bases, and 13 bases had no gene match. CDR3 in amino acids: CASSPPRRTGRSPLHF. The CDR3 nucleotides are TGTGCCAGCAGTCCACCCCGTCGGACAGGTCGTTCACCCCTCCACTTT.

The chain links TRBV4-3 to TRBJ2-5; 7 bases fit TRBD1. The better agreement between TRBJ2-7 and the DNA end casts doubt on the J call. CDR1 is LGHNA, CDR2 YSLEER, per germline. The CDR3 totals 15 residues. The CDR3 here is CASSQLQGSSYEQYF. In DNA form, the CDR3 reads TGCGCCAGCAGCCAACTACAGGGGAGCTCCTACGAGCAGTACTTC.

This chain uses TRBV28 with TRBJ1-1; 8 positions agree with TRBD1. The V gene's germline CDR1 is MDHEN and CDR2 SYDVKM. V gave up 6 bases and J gave up 1 base; unmatched junction bases: 4. The CDR3 extends over 14 amino acids. CDR3 sequence: CASRGGQENTEAFF. CDR3 coding DNA: TGTGCCAGCAGAGGGGGACAGGAGAACACTGAAGCTTTCTTT. Full variable domain (missing parts from reference TRBV28 and TRBJ1-1): DVKVTQSSRYLVKRTGEKVFLECVQDMDHENMFWYRQDPGLGLRLIYFSYDVKMKEKGDIPEGYSVSREKKERFSLILESASTNQTSMYLCASRGGQENTEAFFGQGTRLTVV.

The chain has TRBV6-6 and TRBJ1-5; D gene unclear. This CDR3 is built from 14 residues. Germline assignment: CDR1 MNHNY and CDR2 SVGAGI (reference sequence). Trimming removed 4 bases at V and 5 bases at J, with 12 bases between. The CDR3 region has the DNA TGTGCCAGCAGTTCCGGGGAGAGTTATCAGCCCCAGCATTTT. Protein: CASSSGESYQPQHF.

This clone was found a few times. This chain uses TRBV29-1 with TRBJ2-1; 10 nucleotides line up with TRBD2. The CDR3 has 14 amino acids. Germline-derived CDR1 and CDR2 are SQVTM and ANQGSEA. Unmatched junction bases numbered 9, after V lost 7 bases and J lost 6 bases. The CDR3 DNA follows: TGCAGCGGGGTGGTTAGCGGGGGGCCCAATGAGCAGTTCTTC. This sequence encodes CSGVVSGGPNEQFF.

The V and J genes are TRBV29-1 and TRBJ2-7; 7 positions match TRBD2. In germline, CDR1 is SQVTM, CDR2 ANQGSEA. With V trimmed by 0 bases and J by 8 bases, 16 bases remained unmatched. The CDR3 is made up of 16 amino acids. This CDR3 is CSVEDPSGGSLLKQYF. DNA of the CDR3: TGCAGCGTTGAAGATCCTTCGGGCGGGAGCTTGTTGAAGCAGTACTTC.

With regard to this clone: Other DNA sequences within the sample encode an identical CDR3. The chain links TRBV6-1 to TRBJ2-5; a weak D match, TRBD1 (6 bases). The CDR3 spans 13 residues. V dropped 3 bases and J dropped 5 bases, with 10 bases sitting between them. Germline CDR1 and CDR2: MNHNS and SASEGT. DNA for the CDR3: TGTGCCAGCAGTGACAGGGGCGGGGAGACCCAGTACTTC. Translated, it gives CASSDRGGETQYF.

This chain connects TRBV5-1 to TRBJ1-5; TRBD1 agrees at 9 bases. The germline V gene encodes CDR1 SGHRS and CDR2 YFSETQ. J was trimmed by 7 bases and V by 9 bases; bases with no gene match: 11. The CDR3 is made up of 14 amino acids. The CDR3 loop is CANVPGQGYQPQHF. CDR3 bases: TGCGCCAACGTCCCGGGACAGGGCTACCAGCCCCAGCATTTT. Full variable domain (missing parts from reference TRBV5-1 and TRBJ1-5): KAGVTQTPRYLIKTRGQQVTLSCSPISGHRSVSWYQQTPGQGLQFLFEYFSETQRNKGNFPGRFSGRQFSNSRSEMNVSTLELGDSALYLCANVPGQGYQPQHFGDGTRLSIL.

This rearrangement joins TRBV7-9 to TRBJ1-2, with TRBD1 matching 8 bases. The CDR3 is made up of 15 amino acids. In germline, CDR1 is SEHNR, CDR2 FQNEAQ (reference sequence). V gave up 3 bases and J gave up 2 bases; unmatched junction bases: 5. The CDR3 reads CASSFPGQGNYGYTF. In DNA, the CDR3 is TGTGCCAGCAGCTTCCCCGGACAGGGAAACTATGGCTACACCTTC.

This sequence joins TRBV28 and TRBJ2-7; D ambiguous. Per germline, CDR1 MDHEN and CDR2 SYDVKM. This CDR3 has 15 residues. The V end was cut by 1 base, the J end by 7 bases, with 17 bases between. The CDR3 DNA reads as TGTGCCAGCAGTTTATTTGTCCAATACGCCGGGGAGCAGTACTTC. Translating it yields CASSLFVQYAGEQYF.

This clone was recorded a few times. The CDR3 loop reads CASSPGYEQYF. For the CDR3, the DNA is TGTGCCAGCAGCCCAGGCTACGAGCAGTACTTC. This chain uses TRBV7-8 with TRBJ2-7, with unresolved D. This CDR3 has 11 amino acids. Germline V CDR1 and CDR2: SGHVS, FQNEAQ. V was shortened by 5 bases and J by 3 bases, with 5 bases between the two germline ends. Full variable domain (rest looked up from reference TRBV7-8 and TRBJ2-7): GAGVSQSPRYKVAKRGQDVALRCDPISGHVSLFWYQQALGQGPEFLTYFQNEAQLDKSGLPSDRFFAERPEGSVSTLKIQRTQQEDSAVYLCASSPGYEQYFGPGTRLTVT.

CDR3 amino acids: CASSDPKAGTGKAGELFF. The CDR3 region has the DNA TGTGCCAGCAGCGACCCTAAGGCCGGGACAGGGAAGGCCGGGGAGCTGTTTTTT. V and J are TRBV9 and TRBJ2-2, with 9 bases identical to TRBD1. CDR3 length: 18 residues. Losses at the gene ends were 3 bases for V and 6 bases for J; bases not matched to a gene: 15. Germline CDR1 is SGDLS and CDR2 is YYNGEE.

The gene calls are TRBV7-9 and TRBJ2-7; D may be TRBD1 (6 bases). Germline-derived CDR1 and CDR2 are SEHNR and FQNEAQ (reference sequence). The CDR3 sequence is 15 residues long. Trimming pared 5 bases from V and 2 bases from J, leaving 16 bases between. CDR3 region: CASSLDGQSAYEQYF. In DNA, the CDR3 is TGTGCCAGCAGCCTAGACGGACAGTCAGCCTACGAGCAGTACTTC.

The gene calls are TRBV10-3 and TRBJ1-1, with D possibly being TRBD1 (6 bases). Trimming removed 6 bases at V and 5 bases at J, with 13 bases between. Germline CDR1 reads ENHRY; CDR2 reads SYGVKD. The CDR3 contains 13 residues. The CDR3 reads CAIRREGGTEAFF. As DNA, the CDR3 is TGTGCCATCAGAAGGGAGGGGGGGACTGAAGCTTTCTTT.

This chain links TRBV5-1 with TRBJ1-2, with D possibly matching TRBD1 (6 bases). Trimming shortened V by 3 bases and J by 8 bases, and 14 bases separated the two germline ends. The CDR3 is made up of 13 amino acids. Per the germline V gene, CDR1 is SGHRS and CDR2 is YFSETQ. CDR3 DNA sequence: TGCGCCAGCAGCTCGCGAGAGGGGGGGGGCTACACCTTC. It yields the protein CASSSREGGGYTF.

V gene TRBV28 combines with J gene TRBJ2-3; 14 nucleotides line up with TRBD2. CDR1 and CDR2 from the germline V gene are MDHEN and SYDVKM. V gave up 3 bases and J gave up 14 bases; unmatched junction bases: 7. This CDR3 spans 14 amino acids. CDR3 DNA sequence: TGTGCCAGCAGTTTTAGACTAGCGGGAGGGCCGGGGTATTTT. It yields the protein CASSFRLAGGPGYF.

The chain links TRBV5-6 to TRBJ1-1; the D is unclear. Germline loops: CDR1 SGHDT, CDR2 YYEEEE. V was clipped by 2 bases and J by 7 bases, with 9 bases between them. This CDR3 region has 12 residues. Here the CDR3 DNA reads TGTGCCAGCAGCTTCACGGGGAGTGAAGCTTTCTTT. Amino acids: CASSFTGSEAFF.

This sequence joins TRBV5-1 and TRBJ1-6; perhaps TRBD1 as D (5 bases). Trimming cost V 4 bases and J 5 bases, with 16 bases left between them. The length of the CDR3 is 16 residues. Germline V gene lookup returns CDR1 SGHRS and CDR2 YFSETQ. The CDR3 DNA follows: TGCGCCAGCAGCCCCTCGGACACCACACATAATTCACCCCTCCACTTT. Encoded protein: CASSPSDTTHNSPLHF.

V is TRBV14 and J is TRBJ2-2; 9 bases are a match to TRBD1. Germline CDR1 SGHDN, CDR2 FVKESK. Unmatched junction bases numbered 6, after V lost 6 bases and J lost 4 bases. The CDR3 is 15 amino acids. The DNA for the CDR3 is TGTGCCAGCAGACGGGACAGGGTCGGCACCGGGGAGCTGTTTTTT. This sequence encodes CASRRDRVGTGELFF.

This chain joins TRBV5-6 and TRBJ1-2; tentative D call: TRBD1 (5 bases). The CDR3 consists of 16 residues. Trimming stripped 3 bases from V and 8 bases from J, with 23 bases between. CDR1 is SGHDT and CDR2 is YYEEEE in the germline V gene. CDR3 region: CASSWGGYQGGSGYTF. The CDR3 DNA follows: TGTGCCAGCAGCTGGGGTGGTTATCAGGGCGGGAGCGGCTACACCTTC.